Listed below are T cell receptor beta chains from one sample, sequenced in a study of blood T cell repertoires in COVID-19. The protocol was immunoSEQ multiplex PCR, while the TCRdb copy is restricted to in-frame clones and leaves out a portion. The top ten hold roughly an eighth of the sample, which has 250,000 to 350,000 clones, 89% seen once. Source material: peripheral blood. Source of these receptors: a woman aged 60-75 years with acute or convalescent COVID-19. Each CDR3 is given without its conserved first and last residue. The order of the fields is J gene, clone size, V gene, D gene, CDR3 protein. The D gene is left open where the match is weak. Expanded clones are given a class, and other clones once, few, many or no size at all.

J gene: TRBJ2-2; clone size: .; V gene: TRBV28; D gene: TRBD2; CDR3 protein: ASSTLRGGLNTGELF
J gene: TRBJ1-1; clone size: .; V gene: TRBV5-5; D gene: TRBD1; CDR3 protein: ASSYDRDTEAF
J gene: TRBJ2-6; clone size: once; V gene: TRBV28; D gene: .; CDR3 protein: ASSETGQSSGANVLT
J gene: TRBJ1-5; clone size: .; V gene: TRBV2; D gene: TRBD1; CDR3 protein: ASSPARGRGDQPQH
J gene: TRBJ2-5; clone size: .; V gene: TRBV7-2; D gene: TRBD2; CDR3 protein: ASSPSGGSETQY
J gene: TRBJ2-1; clone size: .; V gene: TRBV19; D gene: TRBD1; CDR3 protein: ASSKDRAHTNEQF
J gene: TRBJ1-1; clone size: .; V gene: TRBV19; D gene: TRBD1; CDR3 protein: ASSGTGLSTEAF
J gene: TRBJ1-1; clone size: .; V gene: TRBV9; D gene: .; CDR3 protein: ASSVGRVNTEAF
J gene: TRBJ2-5; clone size: once; V gene: TRBV5-8; D gene: .; CDR3 protein: ASSLFGETQY
J gene: TRBJ2-7; clone size: .; V gene: TRBV11-1; D gene: .; CDR3 protein: ASSRDSYEQY
J gene: TRBJ1-5; clone size: few; V gene: TRBV19; D gene: .; CDR3 protein: ASDTGRDNQPQH
J gene: TRBJ2-5; clone size: .; V gene: TRBV6-6; D gene: .; CDR3 protein: ASSVQETQY
J gene: TRBJ1-6; clone size: .; V gene: TRBV5-1; D gene: TRBD1; CDR3 protein: ASSFTGGASYNSPLH
J gene: TRBJ2-1; clone size: .; V gene: TRBV6-5; D gene: .; CDR3 protein: ASRQTGNNEQF
J gene: TRBJ1-4; clone size: .; V gene: TRBV3-1/TRBV3-2; D gene: .; CDR3 protein: ASSQGGGAGEKLF
J gene: TRBJ1-3; clone size: many; V gene: TRBV7-2; D gene: .; CDR3 protein: ASSPGGGGNTIY
J gene: TRBJ2-1; clone size: .; V gene: TRBV28; D gene: .; CDR3 protein: ASSLLVRSLAYNEQF
J gene: TRBJ2-1; clone size: .; V gene: TRBV19; D gene: TRBD2; CDR3 protein: ASSAPAGEGPEQF
J gene: TRBJ1-5; clone size: .; V gene: TRBV28; D gene: TRBD1; CDR3 protein: ASTNDRGNQPQH
J gene: TRBJ2-1; clone size: .; V gene: TRBV2; D gene: TRBD2; CDR3 protein: AGKQSSGTYNEQF
J gene: TRBJ2-3; clone size: .; V gene: TRBV6-5; D gene: TRBD1; CDR3 protein: ASRAGTGGSDTQY
J gene: TRBJ2-5; clone size: .; V gene: TRBV28; D gene: .; CDR3 protein: ASSLPRGEETQY
J gene: TRBJ2-7; clone size: .; V gene: TRBV19; D gene: .; CDR3 protein: ASSPPGARTEQY
J gene: TRBJ1-6; clone size: few; V gene: TRBV6-6; D gene: .; CDR3 protein: ASKQGDSPLH
J gene: TRBJ2-7; clone size: once; V gene: TRBV7-8; D gene: .; CDR3 protein: ASSLEQGRPEQY
J gene: TRBJ1-2; clone size: .; V gene: TRBV6-5; D gene: TRBD1; CDR3 protein: ASGSKDRGIYGYT
J gene: TRBJ1-1; clone size: .; V gene: TRBV5-1; D gene: .; CDR3 protein: ASREWTDEAF
J gene: TRBJ2-7; clone size: once; V gene: TRBV6-5; D gene: .; CDR3 protein: ASKKTGSYEQY
J gene: TRBJ1-5; clone size: .; V gene: TRBV20-1; D gene: .; CDR3 protein: SASTRAGSNQPQH
J gene: TRBJ2-3; clone size: .; V gene: TRBV7-9; D gene: TRBD2; CDR3 protein: ASSQSGRTDTQY
J gene: TRBJ2-5; clone size: .; V gene: TRBV28; D gene: TRBD1; CDR3 protein: ASSLTTGTGGREAQY
J gene: TRBJ1-4; clone size: .; V gene: TRBV5-6; D gene: .; CDR3 protein: ASSLASQPNEKLF
J gene: TRBJ1-1; clone size: .; V gene: TRBV6-5; D gene: .; CDR3 protein: ASINSADLNTEAF
J gene: TRBJ2-1; clone size: .; V gene: TRBV19; D gene: TRBD1; CDR3 protein: ASSILRGTGVGEQF
J gene: TRBJ1-5; clone size: .; V gene: TRBV29-1; D gene: TRBD1; CDR3 protein: SVGAGTGPNQPQH
J gene: TRBJ1-2; clone size: once; V gene: TRBV5-1; D gene: .; CDR3 protein: ASSPAGTNYGYT
J gene: TRBJ1-5; clone size: once; V gene: TRBV6-4; D gene: .; CDR3 protein: ASSQGYNQPQH
J gene: TRBJ2-7; clone size: few; V gene: TRBV10-2; D gene: TRBD1; CDR3 protein: ASNTRTGTFSYEQY
J gene: TRBJ2-5; clone size: .; V gene: TRBV5-1; D gene: .; CDR3 protein: ASRLPSGEGETQY
J gene: TRBJ2-1; clone size: .; V gene: TRBV7-2; D gene: TRBD1; CDR3 protein: ASSLGGTGGGEQF
J gene: TRBJ2-7; clone size: .; V gene: TRBV7-8; D gene: .; CDR3 protein: ASSTRGAVSYEQY
J gene: TRBJ2-1; clone size: .; V gene: TRBV3-1/TRBV3-2; D gene: TRBD2; CDR3 protein: ASSLTSGGYNEQF
J gene: TRBJ2-3; clone size: .; V gene: TRBV7-3; D gene: TRBD2; CDR3 protein: ASSLVAGEGTQY
J gene: TRBJ1-4; clone size: once; V gene: TRBV14; D gene: TRBD1; CDR3 protein: ASSQGPTGPNEKLF
J gene: TRBJ1-2; clone size: .; V gene: TRBV24-1; D gene: .; CDR3 protein: ATSDLQNYGYT